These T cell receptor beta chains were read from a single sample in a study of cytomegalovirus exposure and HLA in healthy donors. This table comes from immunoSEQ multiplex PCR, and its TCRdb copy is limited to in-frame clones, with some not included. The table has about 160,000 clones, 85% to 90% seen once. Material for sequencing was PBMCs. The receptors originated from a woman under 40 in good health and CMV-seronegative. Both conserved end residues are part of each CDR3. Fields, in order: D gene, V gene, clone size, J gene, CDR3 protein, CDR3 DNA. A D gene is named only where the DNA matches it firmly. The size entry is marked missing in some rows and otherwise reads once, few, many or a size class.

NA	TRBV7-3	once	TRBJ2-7	CASSLNGGRVYEQYF	TGTGCCAGCAGCTTAAACGGGGGAAGAGTCTACGAGCAGTACTTC
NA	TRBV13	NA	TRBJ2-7	CASSLGRTGRSEQYF	TGTGCCAGCAGCCTTGGCAGGACGGGAAGGAGCGAGCAGTACTTC
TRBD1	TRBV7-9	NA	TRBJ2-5	CASSRDRSGETQYF	TGTGCCAGCAGCCGGGACAGGTCCGGAGAGACCCAGTACTTC
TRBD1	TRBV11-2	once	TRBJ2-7	CASRPLGQGPHEQYF	TGTGCCAGCAGACCCTTGGGACAGGGTCCCCACGAGCAGTACTTC
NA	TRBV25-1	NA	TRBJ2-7	CASSDDRVFSYEQYF	TGTGCCAGCAGTGATGATCGGGTTTTCTCCTACGAGCAGTACTTC
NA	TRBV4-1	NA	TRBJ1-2	CASSQARGGTGPYGYTF	TGCGCCAGCAGCCAAGCCCGAGGTGGGACCGGCCCGTATGGCTACACCTTC
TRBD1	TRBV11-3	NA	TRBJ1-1	CASSLETGPAFF	TGTGCCAGCAGCCTAGAGACAGGGCCAGCTTTCTTT
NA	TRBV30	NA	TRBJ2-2	CAFRGRSAGELFF	TGTGCCTTTAGGGGTCGTAGCGCCGGGGAGCTGTTTTTT
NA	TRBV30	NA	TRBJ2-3	CAWSPGDTQYF	TGTGCCTGGAGCCCTGGAGATACGCAGTATTTT
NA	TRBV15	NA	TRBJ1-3	CATSIPGEDTIYF	TGTGCCACCAGCATTCCCGGAGAAGACACCATATATTTT
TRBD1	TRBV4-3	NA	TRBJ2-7	CASSQDGQGAREQYF	TGCGCCAGCAGCCAAGACGGACAGGGGGCTAGAGAGCAGTACTTC
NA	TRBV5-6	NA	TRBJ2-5	CASSILWDPEETQYF	TGTGCCAGCAGTATATTATGGGATCCAGAAGAGACCCAGTACTTC
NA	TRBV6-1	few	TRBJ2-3	CASSDMGLRTDTQYF	TGTGCCAGCAGTGATATGGGACTCCGCACAGATACGCAGTATTTT
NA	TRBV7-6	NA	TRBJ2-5	CASSLAYERETQYF	TGTGCCAGCAGCTTAGCGTACGAGCGGGAGACCCAGTACTTC
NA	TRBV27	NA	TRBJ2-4	CASSRRVGAKNIQYF	TGTGCCAGCAGTCGCCGCGTGGGCGCCAAAAACATTCAGTACTTC
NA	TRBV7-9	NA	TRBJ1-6	CASSLDASHSPLHF	TGTGCCAGCAGCCTGGACGCATCCCATTCACCCCTCCACTTT
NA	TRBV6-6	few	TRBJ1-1	CASSYQDSTEAFF	TGTGCCAGCAGTTACCAGGACAGCACTGAAGCTTTCTTT
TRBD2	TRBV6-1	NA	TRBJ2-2	CAINAGRGGTGELFF	TGTGCCATAAACGCCGGGAGGGGAGGAACCGGGGAGCTGTTTTTT
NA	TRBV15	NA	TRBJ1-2	CATSRETTASRTGGYTF	TGTGCCACCAGCAGAGAAACGACAGCATCACGAACGGGGGGCTACACCTTC
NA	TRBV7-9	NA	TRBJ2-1	CASSAPSMSSYNEQFF	TGTGCCAGCAGCGCACCATCTATGTCCTCCTACAATGAGCAGTTCTTC
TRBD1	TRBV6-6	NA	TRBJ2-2	CASSSRDRGPGELFF	TGTGCCAGCAGTTCCCGGGACAGGGGCCCAGGGGAGCTGTTTTTT
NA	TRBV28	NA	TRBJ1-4	CASSTNQGYTNEKLFF	TGTGCCAGCAGTACCAACCAGGGCTATACTAATGAAAAACTGTTTTTT
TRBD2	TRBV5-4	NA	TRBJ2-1	CASSDKGTGGSYNEQFF	TGTGCCAGCAGCGACAAAGGAACGGGAGGCTCCTACAATGAGCAGTTCTTC
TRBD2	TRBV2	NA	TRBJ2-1	CASRVSSGGYNEQFF	TGTGCCAGCAGAGTATCTAGCGGGGGATACAATGAGCAGTTCTTC
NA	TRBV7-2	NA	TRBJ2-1	CASSLPTWGFRDEQFF	TGTGCCAGCAGCTTACCCACGTGGGGGTTTAGGGATGAGCAGTTCTTC
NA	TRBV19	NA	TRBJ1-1	CASSAGEDTEAFF	TGTGCCAGTAGTGCAGGTGAGGACACTGAAGCTTTCTTT
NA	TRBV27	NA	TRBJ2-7	CASSPYTITYEQYF	TGTGCCAGCAGTCCATACACCATAACCTACGAGCAGTACTTC
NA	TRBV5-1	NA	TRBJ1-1	CASSLGPRTEAFF	TGCGCCAGCAGTCTTGGGCCGAGGACTGAAGCTTTCTTT
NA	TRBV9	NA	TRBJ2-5	CASSVGPQLYSQETQYF	TGTGCCAGCAGCGTTGGGCCCCAGTTATACAGCCAAGAGACCCAGTACTTC
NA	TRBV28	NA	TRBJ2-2	CASSSDPSTGELFF	TGTGCCAGCAGTTCGGACCCCTCCACCGGGGAGCTGTTTTTT
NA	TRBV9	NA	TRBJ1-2	CASSPNHREPDQYGYTF	TGTGCCAGCAGCCCAAACCACCGGGAACCCGACCAGTATGGCTACACCTTC
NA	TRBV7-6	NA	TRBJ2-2	CASSLEVSGELFF	TGTGCCAGCAGCTTGGAAGTGTCCGGGGAGCTGTTTTTT
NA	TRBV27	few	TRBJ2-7	CASSPAAGFTYEQYF	TGTGCCAGCAGTCCAGCGGCAGGGTTTACCTACGAGCAGTACTTC
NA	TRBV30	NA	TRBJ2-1	CAGRSFGYNEQFF	TGTGCCGGCCGATCCTTTGGGTACAATGAGCAGTTCTTC
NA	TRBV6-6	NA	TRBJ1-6	CASSYTSRVPPLHF	TGTGCCAGCAGTTACACCTCTCGGGTTCCACCCCTCCACTTT
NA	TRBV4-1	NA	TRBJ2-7	CASSHLQGGDEQYF	TGCGCCAGCAGCCATTTACAGGGGGGGGACGAGCAGTACTTC
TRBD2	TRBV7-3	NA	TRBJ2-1	CASSLIPSGSRNEQFF	TGTGCCAGCAGCTTAATTCCTAGCGGGAGTAGGAATGAGCAGTTCTTC
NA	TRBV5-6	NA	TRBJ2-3	CASSSPVQELGLDTDTQYF	TGTGCCAGCAGCTCCCCGGTGCAGGAACTGGGCCTGGACACAGATACGCAGTATTTT
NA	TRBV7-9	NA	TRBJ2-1	CASSSGRDNEQFF	TGTGCCAGCAGCTCGGGAAGAGACAATGAGCAGTTCTTC
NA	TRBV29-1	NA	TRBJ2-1	CSVDVPTGLEQFF	TGCAGCGTTGACGTCCCCACAGGGCTTGAGCAGTTCTTC
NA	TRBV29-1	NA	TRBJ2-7	CSVEGDGGSAYEQYF	TGCAGCGTTGAGGGCGACGGGGGCAGCGCCTACGAGCAGTACTTC
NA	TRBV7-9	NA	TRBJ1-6	CASSDRTRGSDSPLHF	TGTGCCAGCAGCGATAGAACACGGGGATCGGATTCACCCCTCCACTTT